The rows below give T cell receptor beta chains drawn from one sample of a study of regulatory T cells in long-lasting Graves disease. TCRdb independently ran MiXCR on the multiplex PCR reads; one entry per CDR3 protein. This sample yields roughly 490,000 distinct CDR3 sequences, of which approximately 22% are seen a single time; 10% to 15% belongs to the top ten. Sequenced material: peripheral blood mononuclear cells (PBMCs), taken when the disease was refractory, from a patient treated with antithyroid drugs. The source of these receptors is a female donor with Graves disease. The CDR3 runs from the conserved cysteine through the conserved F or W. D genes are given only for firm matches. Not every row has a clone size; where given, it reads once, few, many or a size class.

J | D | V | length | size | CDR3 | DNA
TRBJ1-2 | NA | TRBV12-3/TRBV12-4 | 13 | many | CASRPGPAYGYTF | TGTGCCAGCAGACCGGGACCCGCCTATGGCTACACCTTC
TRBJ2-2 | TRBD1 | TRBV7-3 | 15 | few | CASSLQTGGPEELFF | TGTGCCAGCAGCTTACAAACAGGGGGCCCCGAGGAGCTGTTTTTT
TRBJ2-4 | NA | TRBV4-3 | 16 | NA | CASSQEFSGAKNIQYF | TGCGCCAGCAGCCAAGAATTCAGCGGAGCCAAAAACATTCAGTACTTC
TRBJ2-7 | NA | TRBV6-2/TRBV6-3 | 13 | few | CASSYSRQYEQYF | TGTGCCAGCAGTTACTCGAGACAGTACGAGCAGTACTTC
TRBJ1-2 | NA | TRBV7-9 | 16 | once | CASSLPPQREKEGYTF | TGTGCCAGCAGCTTACCCCCGCAGAGAGAGAAGGAGGGCTACACCTTC
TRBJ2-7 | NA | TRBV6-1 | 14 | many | CASSDSEPGAEQYF | TGTGCCAGCAGTGATAGCGAACCCGGGGCCGAGCAGTACTTC
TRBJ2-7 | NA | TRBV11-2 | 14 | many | CASSLDSPQDEQYF | TGTGCCAGCAGCTTAGATTCCCCCCAGGACGAGCAGTACTTC
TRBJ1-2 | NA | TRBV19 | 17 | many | CASSIRRGQNTNYGYTF | TGTGCCAGTAGTATTCGTCGCGGGCAAAATACTAACTATGGCTACACCTTC
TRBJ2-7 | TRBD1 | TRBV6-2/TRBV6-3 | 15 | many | CASRGLQGAVGEQYF | TGTGCCAGCAGGGGGCTGCAGGGGGCAGTGGGCGAGCAGTACTTC
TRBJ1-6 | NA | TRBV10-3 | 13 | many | CAISRDYNSPLHF | TGTGCCATCAGCCGGGACTATAATTCACCCCTCCACTTT
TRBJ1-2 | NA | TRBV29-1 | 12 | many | CSVEEGGDRYTF | TGCAGCGTAGAAGAGGGCGGGGATCGCTACACCTTC
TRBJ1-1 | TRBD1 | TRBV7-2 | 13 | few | CASRTGDSAEAFF | TGTGCCAGCCGGACAGGGGATTCGGCTGAAGCTTTCTTT
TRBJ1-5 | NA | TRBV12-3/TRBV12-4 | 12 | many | CASARMSQPQHF | TGTGCCAGCGCCCGAATGTCCCAGCCCCAGCATTTT
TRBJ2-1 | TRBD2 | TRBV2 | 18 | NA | CASSSPLSGRDSYNEQFF | TGTGCCAGCAGCTCACCCCTAAGCGGGAGGGACTCCTACAATGAGCAGTTCTTC
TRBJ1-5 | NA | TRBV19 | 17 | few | CASSMIPENRGNQPQHF | TGTGCCAGTAGTATGATCCCGGAGAACCGGGGCAATCAGCCCCAGCATTTT
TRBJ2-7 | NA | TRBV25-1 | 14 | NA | CASSDLGRLDEQYF | TGTGCCAGCAGTGATCTAGGGCGGTTAGACGAGCAGTACTTC
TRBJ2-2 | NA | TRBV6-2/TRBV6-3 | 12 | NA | CASRGYTGELFF | TGTGCCAGCAGGGGATACACCGGGGAGCTGTTTTTT
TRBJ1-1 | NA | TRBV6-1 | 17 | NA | CASNLGHGRGASTEAFF | TGTGCCAGCAACCTAGGACATGGAAGGGGGGCTAGCACTGAAGCTTTCTTT
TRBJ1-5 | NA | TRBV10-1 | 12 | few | CASSESNQPQHF | TGCGCCAGCAGTGAGTCGAATCAGCCCCAGCATTTT
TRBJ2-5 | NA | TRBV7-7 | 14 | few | CASSHGRGQETQYF | TGTGCTAGCAGTCACGGGCGGGGTCAAGAGACCCAGTACTTC
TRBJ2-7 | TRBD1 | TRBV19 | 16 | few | CASSTLRGQGPYEQYF | TGTGCCAGTAGTACTCTTAGGGGACAGGGACCCTACGAGCAGTACTTC
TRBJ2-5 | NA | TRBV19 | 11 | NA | CASGDRKTQYF | TGTGCCAGCGGGGATCGGAAGACCCAGTACTTC
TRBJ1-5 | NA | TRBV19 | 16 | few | CASSIARAMGDQPQHF | TGTGCCAGTAGTATAGCACGAGCCATGGGCGATCAGCCCCAGCATTTT
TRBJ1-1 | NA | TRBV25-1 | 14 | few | CASSERHYTAEAFF | TGTGCCAGCAGTGAAAGACATTACACCGCCGAAGCTTTCTTT
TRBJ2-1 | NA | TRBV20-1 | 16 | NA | CSARDLDSSSYNEQFF | TGCAGTGCTAGAGATCTTGATTCAAGCTCCTACAATGAGCAGTTCTTC
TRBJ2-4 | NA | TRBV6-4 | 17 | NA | CASSHSKAYSPKNIQYF | TGTGCCAGCAGTCACTCGAAGGCTTACTCCCCCAAAAACATTCAGTACTTC
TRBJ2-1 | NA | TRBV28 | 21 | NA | CASSSKKPMLLGGRSYNEQFF | TGTGCCAGCAGTTCGAAAAAACCGATGTTGCTTGGCGGGCGCTCCTACAATGAGCAGTTCTTC
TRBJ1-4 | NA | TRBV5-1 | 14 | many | CASSISGRGEKLFF | TGCGCCAGCAGTATCTCAGGTCGGGGTGAAAAACTGTTTTTT
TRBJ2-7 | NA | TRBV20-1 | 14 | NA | CSARPIQVLYEQYF | TGCAGTGCTAGGCCCATCCAGGTACTATACGAGCAGTACTTC
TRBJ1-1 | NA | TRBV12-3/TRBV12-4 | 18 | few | CASSSNVWSQDRNTEAFF | TGTGCCAGCAGTTCCAATGTTTGGTCCCAGGACAGGAACACTGAAGCTTTCTTT
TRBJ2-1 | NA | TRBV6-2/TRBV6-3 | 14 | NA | CASMTLAANNEQFF | TGTGCCAGCATGACTTTAGCGGCAAACAATGAGCAGTTCTTC
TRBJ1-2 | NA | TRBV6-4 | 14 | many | CASSGRGRVYGYTF | TGTGCCAGCAGTGGCCGAGGGCGGGTCTATGGCTACACCTTC
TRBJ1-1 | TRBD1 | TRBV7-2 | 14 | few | CASRKGAGNLEAFF | TGTGCCAGCAGAAAGGGGGCTGGTAACCTTGAAGCTTTCTTT
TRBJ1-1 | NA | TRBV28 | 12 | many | CASSSSGYEAFF | TGTGCCAGCAGTTCTAGCGGGTATGAAGCTTTCTTT
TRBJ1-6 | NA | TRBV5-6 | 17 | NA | CASTLGYTGSYNSPLHF | TGTGCCAGCACCCTTGGGTACACCGGATCCTATAATTCACCCCTCCACTTT